Listed below are T cell receptor beta chains from one sample, sequenced in a study of blood T cell repertoires in COVID-19. Method: immunoSEQ multiplex PCR; TCRdb's copy keeps in-frame clones and lacks some. The repertoire holds 45,000 to 50,000 clones, with approximately 83% as singletons. The source material was peripheral blood. Every receptor here comes from a woman of 80 years or more with COVID-19, enrolled during active disease. CDR3s include the opening cysteine and the closing phenylalanine or tryptophan. D genes are given only for firm matches. The size field is filled for only some rows; it gives once, few, many or a size class.

clone size: .; D gene: TRBD1; J gene: TRBJ2-4; V gene: TRBV19; CDR3 DNA: TGTGCCAGTAGTACGGGACAGAAGAAAAACATTCAGTACTTC; CDR3 protein: CASSTGQKKNIQYF
clone size: .; D gene: .; J gene: TRBJ2-7; V gene: TRBV27; CDR3 DNA: TGTGCCAGCAGTTTATTTCGGTCCTACGAGCAGTACTTC; CDR3 protein: CASSLFRSYEQYF
clone size: .; D gene: TRBD1; J gene: TRBJ1-2; V gene: TRBV5-4; CDR3 DNA: TGTGCCAGCAGCCCGGGACAGGGGAACTATGGCTACACCTTC; CDR3 protein: CASSPGQGNYGYTF
clone size: .; D gene: .; J gene: TRBJ2-5; V gene: TRBV7-2; CDR3 DNA: TGTGCCAGCAGTTCCACTAGGGTAACCCAGTACTTC; CDR3 protein: CASSSTRVTQYF
clone size: .; D gene: .; J gene: TRBJ1-3; V gene: TRBV12-3/TRBV12-4; CDR3 DNA: TGTGCCAGCAGATCCACAGGGAGGGACACCATATATTTT; CDR3 protein: CASRSTGRDTIYF
clone size: once; D gene: .; J gene: TRBJ1-1; V gene: TRBV7-2; CDR3 DNA: TGTGCCAGCAGCCCCGGCGGGAACACTGAAGCTTTCTTT; CDR3 protein: CASSPGGNTEAFF
clone size: once; D gene: TRBD1; J gene: TRBJ2-7; V gene: TRBV7-2; CDR3 DNA: TGTGCCAGCAGCTTAGACACGGGACAGGGATCCTACGAGCAGTACTTC; CDR3 protein: CASSLDTGQGSYEQYF
clone size: .; D gene: .; J gene: TRBJ2-7; V gene: TRBV6-1; CDR3 DNA: TGTGCCAGCAGTGAAGGGACAGCCTACGAGCAGTACTTC; CDR3 protein: CASSEGTAYEQYF
clone size: .; D gene: .; J gene: TRBJ1-5; V gene: TRBV28; CDR3 DNA: TGTGCCAGCAGTTCGGGGACCCAGCATTTT; CDR3 protein: CASSSGTQHF
clone size: .; D gene: TRBD1; J gene: TRBJ1-4; V gene: TRBV4-1; CDR3 DNA: TGCGCCAGCAGCCCCACACAGGGGTTTAATGAAAAACTGTTTTTT; CDR3 protein: CASSPTQGFNEKLFF
clone size: .; D gene: TRBD1; J gene: TRBJ2-1; V gene: TRBV7-2; CDR3 DNA: TGTGCCAGCAGCTCATCCGGGACAGGGTACAATGAGCAGTTCTTC; CDR3 protein: CASSSSGTGYNEQFF
clone size: .; D gene: TRBD2; J gene: TRBJ2-7; V gene: TRBV9; CDR3 DNA: TGTGCCAGCAGCGCTAGCGGGAGCCCCTACGAGCAGTACTTC; CDR3 protein: CASSASGSPYEQYF
clone size: .; D gene: TRBD2; J gene: TRBJ2-1; V gene: TRBV19; CDR3 DNA: TGTGCCAGTAGTATCGGAACGAGACTAGCGGTTACTAAAAATGAGCAGTTCTTC; CDR3 protein: CASSIGTRLAVTKNEQFF
clone size: once; D gene: .; J gene: TRBJ2-7; V gene: TRBV11-2; CDR3 DNA: TGTGCCAGCAGCTTACATGAGGGAGAGACCTACGAGCAGTACTTC; CDR3 protein: CASSLHEGETYEQYF
clone size: .; D gene: TRBD2; J gene: TRBJ2-2; V gene: TRBV5-4; CDR3 DNA: TGTGCCAGCAGCCAAGGACTAGCGGGGGCTAACACCGGGGAGCTGTTTTTT; CDR3 protein: CASSQGLAGANTGELFF
clone size: .; D gene: TRBD2; J gene: TRBJ2-1; V gene: TRBV20-1; CDR3 DNA: TGCAGTGCTAGTTGGCTAGCGGGGGGCAAGAAATACAATGAGCAGTTCTTC; CDR3 protein: CSASWLAGGKKYNEQFF
clone size: .; D gene: .; J gene: TRBJ2-1; V gene: TRBV7-2; CDR3 DNA: TGTGCCAGCAGCTCTATAGCAGCCTACAATGAGCAGTTCTTC; CDR3 protein: CASSSIAAYNEQFF
clone size: few; D gene: TRBD2; J gene: TRBJ2-5; V gene: TRBV5-6; CDR3 DNA: TGTGCCAGCAGCTTGAGGCGGGGGGGATGGGAGACCCAGTACTTC; CDR3 protein: CASSLRRGGWETQYF
clone size: .; D gene: TRBD1; J gene: TRBJ1-2; V gene: TRBV5-6; CDR3 DNA: TGTGCCAGCAGCTTATGGGACAGGGTAGCCAACTATGGCTACACCTTC; CDR3 protein: CASSLWDRVANYGYTF
clone size: .; D gene: TRBD1; J gene: TRBJ1-1; V gene: TRBV6-6; CDR3 DNA: TGTGCCAGCAGCCCCTCGGGCAGGGGGCTAACTGAAGCTTTCTTT; CDR3 protein: CASSPSGRGLTEAFF
clone size: .; D gene: .; J gene: TRBJ2-2; V gene: TRBV5-1; CDR3 DNA: TGCGCCAGCAGCTTTGGGACAATGAACACCGGGGAGCTGTTTTTT; CDR3 protein: CASSFGTMNTGELFF
clone size: .; D gene: TRBD1; J gene: TRBJ1-2; V gene: TRBV28; CDR3 DNA: TGTGCCAGCAGTACTTTACAGGGGGCGGCCTATGGCTACACCTTC; CDR3 protein: CASSTLQGAAYGYTF
clone size: once; D gene: .; J gene: TRBJ2-7; V gene: TRBV27; CDR3 DNA: TGTGCCAGCAGTTTATTCAGCGGGCCCTTCTACGAGCAGTACTTC; CDR3 protein: CASSLFSGPFYEQYF
clone size: .; D gene: TRBD1; J gene: TRBJ1-6; V gene: TRBV20-1; CDR3 DNA: TGCAGTGCTAGTAAGGGACAGGAGTATAGCTATAATTCACCCCTCCACTTT; CDR3 protein: CSASKGQEYSYNSPLHF
clone size: .; D gene: .; J gene: TRBJ2-1; V gene: TRBV5-1; CDR3 DNA: TGCGCCAGCAGCTTGCCCGGGTCCAATGAGCAGTTCTTC; CDR3 protein: CASSLPGSNEQFF
clone size: .; D gene: TRBD1; J gene: TRBJ1-1; V gene: TRBV29-1; CDR3 DNA: TGCAGCAAATACCGGGACAGGGGGCGTGAATGGTCTGAAGCTTTCTTT; CDR3 protein: CSKYRDRGREWSEAFF
clone size: .; D gene: .; J gene: TRBJ2-7; V gene: TRBV21-1; CDR3 DNA: TGTGCCAGCGGACCAGACAGCGCCTACGAGCAGTACTTC; CDR3 protein: CASGPDSAYEQYF
clone size: few; D gene: TRBD1; J gene: TRBJ2-7; V gene: TRBV6-9; CDR3 DNA: TGTGCCAGCAGTTATTCCTCTCCAACAGGGGGACACGAGCAGTACTTC; CDR3 protein: CASSYSSPTGGHEQYF
clone size: few; D gene: TRBD2; J gene: TRBJ2-7; V gene: TRBV24-1; CDR3 DNA: TGTGCCACCAGTGACCTGACTAGCGGGGACGAGCAGTACTTC; CDR3 protein: CATSDLTSGDEQYF
clone size: .; D gene: .; J gene: TRBJ2-1; V gene: TRBV27; CDR3 DNA: TGTGCCAGCAGTCTACGAGTCGACAATGAGCAGTTCTTC; CDR3 protein: CASSLRVDNEQFF
clone size: .; D gene: TRBD2; J gene: TRBJ2-5; V gene: TRBV5-8; CDR3 DNA: TGTGCCAGCAGCTCGACTAGCGGGAGAGGAGAGACCCAGTACTTC; CDR3 protein: CASSSTSGRGETQYF
clone size: .; D gene: TRBD1; J gene: TRBJ1-3; V gene: TRBV7-2; CDR3 DNA: TGTGCCAGCAGCTCGGGACAGGGGGGCAACACCATATATTTT; CDR3 protein: CASSSGQGGNTIYF
clone size: .; D gene: .; J gene: TRBJ1-4; V gene: TRBV29-1; CDR3 DNA: TGCAGCGTTATCGGGACACGGGCGACTAATGAAAAACTGTTTTTT; CDR3 protein: CSVIGTRATNEKLFF
clone size: .; D gene: TRBD1; J gene: TRBJ1-6; V gene: TRBV7-9; CDR3 DNA: TGTGCCAGCAGCTCATCCGGGACAGGGCAAAATTCACCCCTCCACTTT; CDR3 protein: CASSSSGTGQNSPLHF
clone size: .; D gene: TRBD1; J gene: TRBJ1-1; V gene: TRBV7-2; CDR3 DNA: TGTGCCAGCAGTCAAACAGGGGGCACGAACACTGAAGCTTTCTTT; CDR3 protein: CASSQTGGTNTEAFF
clone size: few; D gene: .; J gene: TRBJ2-2; V gene: TRBV7-2; CDR3 DNA: TGTGCCAGCAGCCCCCGGACGGGGACCGGGGAGCTGTTTTTT; CDR3 protein: CASSPRTGTGELFF
clone size: once; D gene: .; J gene: TRBJ2-1; V gene: TRBV24-1; CDR3 DNA: TGTGCCACCAGTGGGGTCCAGGGTCTGGGCAATGAGCAGTTCTTC; CDR3 protein: CATSGVQGLGNEQFF
clone size: once; D gene: TRBD1; J gene: TRBJ1-1; V gene: TRBV15; CDR3 DNA: TGTGCCACCGGGGACAGCCATCTTGGTGAAGCTTTCTTT; CDR3 protein: CATGDSHLGEAFF
clone size: .; D gene: .; J gene: TRBJ1-4; V gene: TRBV19; CDR3 DNA: TGTGCCAGTAGGCGTGGAGGGGTAGCTTCGGGCGAAAAACTGTTTTTT; CDR3 protein: CASRRGGVASGEKLFF
clone size: .; D gene: .; J gene: TRBJ2-1; V gene: TRBV4-1; CDR3 DNA: TGCGCCAGCAGCCAAGAATCAAGACGGGAGACATGGGCCTACAATGAGCAGTTCTTC; CDR3 protein: CASSQESRRETWAYNEQFF
clone size: .; D gene: .; J gene: TRBJ1-5; V gene: TRBV14; CDR3 DNA: TGTGCCAGCAGCCAAGATCCAGGGGCGGGCGATCAGCCCCAGCATTTT; CDR3 protein: CASSQDPGAGDQPQHF
clone size: .; D gene: .; J gene: TRBJ1-1; V gene: TRBV6-5; CDR3 DNA: TGTGCCAGTAACAGCGCGGCGGGTTACACTGAAGCTTTCTTT; CDR3 protein: CASNSAAGYTEAFF
clone size: few; D gene: TRBD2; J gene: TRBJ2-7; V gene: TRBV7-8; CDR3 DNA: TGTGCCAGCAGCTTAGTGTTAGCGGGGGGGACCTACGAGCAGTACTTC; CDR3 protein: CASSLVLAGGTYEQYF
clone size: .; D gene: TRBD2; J gene: TRBJ2-2; V gene: TRBV10-3; CDR3 DNA: TGTGCCATCAGTGAATCGAGCGGGAGTGGCACCGGGGAGCTGTTTTTT; CDR3 protein: CAISESSGSGTGELFF
clone size: .; D gene: TRBD2; J gene: TRBJ2-7; V gene: TRBV11-2; CDR3 DNA: TGTGCCAGCAGCTTATCGAGACTAGCGGGAAGGTACGAGCAGTACTTC; CDR3 protein: CASSLSRLAGRYEQYF
clone size: .; D gene: TRBD1; J gene: TRBJ1-4; V gene: TRBV24-1; CDR3 DNA: TGTGCCACCAGTGATCCCCGACAGGGTATGGGCGAAAAACTGTTTTTT; CDR3 protein: CATSDPRQGMGEKLFF
clone size: .; D gene: .; J gene: TRBJ2-2; V gene: TRBV11-3; CDR3 DNA: TGTGCCAGCAGCTTAGTAGCCCCCGGGGAGCTGTTTTTT; CDR3 protein: CASSLVAPGELFF
clone size: .; D gene: .; J gene: TRBJ2-3; V gene: TRBV5-1; CDR3 DNA: TGCGCCAGCAGCTTGGGTACTACCCCAGATACGCAGTATTTT; CDR3 protein: CASSLGTTPDTQYF
clone size: .; D gene: .; J gene: TRBJ2-7; V gene: TRBV5-6; CDR3 DNA: TGTGCCAGCAGCCGACCCGGGGGAACCTACGAGCAGTACTTC; CDR3 protein: CASSRPGGTYEQYF
clone size: .; D gene: TRBD1; J gene: TRBJ1-2; V gene: TRBV27; CDR3 DNA: TGTGCCAGCAGTTTTGGGACAGGGCGAGGACTACGTGGCTACACCTTC; CDR3 protein: CASSFGTGRGLRGYTF
clone size: few; D gene: .; J gene: TRBJ2-3; V gene: TRBV18; CDR3 DNA: TGTGCCAGCTCGCCTCGATGGGCCGAGAATACAGATACGCAGTATTTT; CDR3 protein: CASSPRWAENTDTQYF
clone size: .; D gene: TRBD1; J gene: TRBJ2-7; V gene: TRBV27; CDR3 DNA: TGTGCCAGCAGTACTTTCACAGGGGCTTCCAGACCCTACGAGCAGTACTTC; CDR3 protein: CASSTFTGASRPYEQYF
clone size: few; D gene: .; J gene: TRBJ1-1; V gene: TRBV7-3; CDR3 DNA: TGTGCCAGCAGCTCACAGCCGAACACTGAAGCTTTCTTT; CDR3 protein: CASSSQPNTEAFF
clone size: .; D gene: TRBD1; J gene: TRBJ2-7; V gene: TRBV13; CDR3 DNA: TGTGCCAGCAGTGGCTGGACAGGGTCCCACGAGCAGTACTTC; CDR3 protein: CASSGWTGSHEQYF
clone size: .; D gene: .; J gene: TRBJ2-6; V gene: TRBV7-3; CDR3 DNA: TGTGCCAGCAGCTTAGGGGGCGGACACTCTGGGGCCAACGTCCTGACTTTC; CDR3 protein: CASSLGGGHSGANVLTF
clone size: .; D gene: .; J gene: TRBJ1-1; V gene: TRBV3-1/TRBV3-2; CDR3 DNA: TGTGCCAGCAGCCATGGAGGGCCGGCGGAAGCTTTCTTT; CDR3 protein: CASSHGGPAEAFF
clone size: .; D gene: TRBD2; J gene: TRBJ2-1; V gene: TRBV14; CDR3 DNA: TGTGCCAGCAGCCAAACAGCGGGAGCCTACAATGAGCAGTTCTTC; CDR3 protein: CASSQTAGAYNEQFF